The next 27 T cell receptor beta chains were all read from a single sample in a study of response to subunit inactivated influenza vaccine. In TCRdb, the RT-PCR reads were re-called with MiXCR into one record per CDR3 protein. This sample yields 430,000 or so distinct CDR3 sequences, of which approximately 11% are seen a single time; approximately 12% belongs to the top ten. The sample consisted of PBMCs from blood, taken 35 to 45 days after vaccination. These receptors were taken from a man aged 50-60 years who received an inactivated influenza vaccine.

This clonotype was seen a few times. The chain joins TRBV24-1 to TRBJ2-5; D is perhaps TRBD1 (6 bases). The CDR3 consists of 15 residues. Germline V lookup: CDR1 KGHDR, CDR2 SFDVKD. V gave up 4 bases and J gave up 4 bases, with 15 bases separating them. CDR3 sequence: CATSDRRGVGETQYF. The CDR3 region has the DNA TGTGCCACCAGTGACCGCAGGGGAGTCGGAGAGACCCAGTACTTC.

The rearrangement joins TRBV28 to TRBJ2-5; 7 positions match TRBD1. The V gene end was trimmed by 5 bases and the J gene end by 5 bases; junction bases not matched to a gene: 17. Germline lookup yields CDR1 MDHEN and CDR2 SYDVKM. The CDR3 has 17 amino acids. CDR3: CASSQITGTAISETQYF. In DNA form, the CDR3 reads TGTGCCAGCAGTCAAATAACCGGGACAGCCATTTCCGAGACCCAGTACTTC.

The chain is built from TRBV6-1 and TRBJ2-5, with D unresolved. CDR3 length: 12 residues. V was pared by 3 bases and J by 5 bases, with 7 bases between. CDR1 and CDR2 from the germline V gene are MNHNS and SASEGT. The DNA of the CDR3 is TGTGCCAGCAGTGATACGTGGGAGACCCAGTACTTC. It codes for CASSDTWETQYF.

The table lists this clonotype with many counts. The chain links TRBV10-3 to TRBJ2-3, with 12 bases fitting TRBD1. The germline V gene has CDR1 ENHRY and CDR2 SYGVKD. V was pared by 4 bases and J by 2 bases, with 7 bases of the junction left unmatched. This CDR3 region has 17 residues. Here the CDR3 DNA reads TGTGCCATCAGTGTGGCAGGGACAGGGGGCGTCACAGATACGCAGTATTTT. The encoded protein is CAISVAGTGGVTDTQYF.

This clonotype showed up many times. An end of the junction differs from the germline gene, which may be a read error. The V and J genes are TRBV7-2 and TRBJ2-5; 11 positions agree with TRBD2. CDR1 and CDR2 from the germline V gene are SGHTA and FQGNSA. The CDR3 spans 15 residues. CDR3 bases: TGTGCCAGCAGTTTAGGACTAGCGGGTCAAGAGACCCAGTACTTC. It translates to CASSLGLAGQETQYF.

This clonotype has a count of ten or more. The chain carries TRBV5-1 and TRBJ2-1, with a tentative D call TRBD1 (5 bases). Deletions cut 7 bases from V and 2 bases from J, with 10 bases between. CDR3 length equals 13 residues. Per the germline V gene, CDR1 is SGHRS and CDR2 is YFSETQ. The CDR3 bases are TGCGCCAGCTCAGGGTCTCCCTACAATGAGCAGTTCTTC. Its protein is CASSGSPYNEQFF.

The rearrangement uses TRBV6-4 and TRBJ2-1, with TRBD2 identical over 10 bases. Looked up from germline, CDR1 is MRHNA and CDR2 is SNTAGT. V lost 6 bases to trimming and J lost 9 bases; unmatched junction nucleotides: 5. This CDR3 spans 13 amino acids. The CDR3 sequence: CASSAVAGGEQFF. CDR3 in DNA: TGTGCCAGCAGCGCAGTAGCGGGAGGTGAGCAGTTCTTC.

The chain employs TRBV20-1 and TRBJ2-7; 15 nucleotides match TRBD2. V trimming: 0 bases; J trimming: 4 bases; junction bases outside the gene matches: 16. From germline, CDR1 is DFQATT and CDR2 SNEGSKA (reference sequence). The CDR3 length is 20 residues. The CDR3 nucleotides are TGCAGTGCTAGAGATATTGCGGGACTAGCGGGAGGTCGCCATTATTACGAGCAGTACTTC. It translates to CSARDIAGLAGGRHYYEQYF.

This clonotype was counted ten times or more. This chain uses TRBV28 with TRBJ2-4; D is perhaps TRBD2 (6 bases). This CDR3 is built from 14 residues. Germline V gives CDR1 MDHEN, CDR2 SYDVKM. Trimming cost V 6 bases and J 1 base, with 10 bases left between them. Here the CDR3 DNA reads TGTGCCAGCAGCATTCGGGGGGCCAAAAACATTCAGTACTTC. It is translated as CASSIRGAKNIQYF.

This chain uses TRBV28 with TRBJ2-7; the match to TRBD1 covers 9 bases. The length of the CDR3 is 15 residues. With V trimmed by 4 bases and J by 1 base, 5 bases remained unmatched. The germline CDR1 and CDR2 sequences are MDHEN and SYDVKM. The CDR3 protein is CASSSTGGGSYEQYF. In nucleotides, the CDR3 is TGTGCCAGCAGTTCGACAGGGGGAGGATCCTACGAGCAGTACTTC.

In its sample, this clonotype was seen a few times. V gene TRBV5-1 combines with J gene TRBJ1-1, with D uncertain. Trimming left V 6 bases short and J 6 bases short, with 18 bases between. The CDR3 spans 14 residues. Germline-derived CDR1 and CDR2 are SGHRS and YFSETQ. This CDR3 is CASTLGESNAEAFF. Written as DNA, the CDR3 is TGCGCCAGCACCCTCGGGGAATCCAACGCTGAAGCTTTCTTT.

This chain uses TRBV11-2 with TRBJ1-5; D remains ambiguous. The CDR3 contains 11 residues. The germline V gene has CDR1 SGHAT and CDR2 FQNNGV. V lost 5 bases, J lost 9 bases, and 8 bases lay in between. Here the CDR3 DNA reads TGTGCCAGCAGCGCTGGAGGGCCCCAGCATTTT. Translated, it gives CASSAGGPQHF.

This clonotype appeared a few times. The V gene is TRBV4-3, the J gene TRBJ2-1; TRBD2 aligns across 9 bases. CDR3 size: 17 residues. Per the germline V gene, CDR1 is LGHNA and CDR2 is YSLEER. V dropped 1 base and J dropped 6; count of bases not matched to a gene: 10. The DNA of the CDR3 is TGCGCCAGCAGCCAAGTACTTGTAGCGGGAGAGGGCAATGAGCAGTTCTTC. Amino acids: CASSQVLVAGEGNEQFF.

This clonotype was recorded a few times. The rearrangement links TRBV7-9 to TRBJ2-1; tentative D call: TRBD2 (6 bases). Between the trimmed V and J ends, which lost 5 bases and 9 bases, there was a span of 11 bases. Germline loops: CDR1 SEHNR, CDR2 FQNEAQ (reference sequence). The CDR3 sequence is 12 residues long. In nucleotides, the CDR3 is TGTGCCAGCAGCATTGGGACTGTTGAGCAGTTCTTC. Its translation: CASSIGTVEQFF.

The CDR3 DNA follows: TGTGCCATCAACGACCTAAGTAATTCACCCCTCCACTTT. Amino acids: CAINDLSNSPLHF. This chain joins TRBV10-3 and TRBJ1-6; unclear D gene. V was trimmed by 7 bases and J by 6 bases, leaving 10 bases between them. Germline V gene sequence: CDR1 ENHRY, CDR2 SYGVKD. CDR3 length equals 13 residues.

This clonotype was seen repeatedly, ten times or more. The rearrangement joins TRBV20-1 to TRBJ2-3; the match to TRBD1 covers 8 bases. There are 15 residues in the CDR3. Germline assignment: CDR1 DFQATT and CDR2 SNEGSKA (reference sequence). Trimming cost V 0 bases and J 3 bases; bases outside gene matches: 5. The CDR3 protein is CSARDRGRLTDTQYF. The CDR3 DNA reads as TGCAGTGCTAGAGACAGGGGGCGCTTAACAGATACGCAGTATTTT.

This clonotype was detected a few times. The chain is built from TRBV7-9 and TRBJ2-2; TRBD1 might be the D (6 bases). The CDR3 spans 15 residues. V shed 0 bases and J shed 6 bases, with 11 bases lying between them. Germline loops: CDR1 SEHNR, CDR2 FQNEAQ (reference sequence). Here the CDR3 DNA reads TGTGCCAGCAGCTTAGCGCACAGGGACGCCGGGGAGCTGTTTTTT. It codes for CASSLAHRDAGELFF.

Only a few counts were recorded for this clonotype. The chain recombines TRBV20-1 with TRBJ2-3; 7 bases are shared with TRBD2. The CDR3 has 12 amino acids. CDR1 and CDR2 from the germline V gene are DFQATT and SNEGSKA (reference sequence). The J segment lost 4 bases and the V segment lost 7 bases, leaving 5 bases of the junction unmatched. The CDR3 region has the DNA TGCAGTGAGGAGGGGAGGGCAGATACGCAGTATTTT. Amino acid sequence: CSEEGRADTQYF.

This chain links TRBV10-3 with TRBJ2-7, with 8 bases lining up with TRBD2. The CDR3 is 16 residues long. Germline CDR1 and CDR2: ENHRY and SYGVKD. Trimming removed 0 bases from V and 7 bases from J; junction bases left unmatched: 11. The CDR3 loop is CAISESEAGGLWEQYF. CDR3 DNA: TGTGCCATCAGTGAGTCGGAGGCGGGAGGCTTATGGGAGCAGTACTTC.

The V call is TRBV6-2 or TRBV6-3, the J call TRBJ2-1; 12 positions match TRBD2. Germline CDR1 reads MNHEY; CDR2 reads SVGEGT. Trimming took 6 bases from V and 8 from J; bases not matched to a gene: 8. There are 15 residues in the CDR3. CDR3 in DNA: TGTGCCAGCAGAAAGACTAGCGGGAGATACGATGAGCAGTTCTTC. This sequence encodes CASRKTSGRYDEQFF.

The chain links TRBV6-5 to TRBJ1-2, with TRBD1 matching over 9 bases. Germline V gene data show CDR1 as MNHEY and CDR2 as SVGAGI. The V and J ends lost 2 bases and 2 bases, in that order; junction bases with no gene match: 3. This CDR3 comprises 15 residues. The CDR3 DNA follows: TGTGCCAGCAGTTACGGACAGGGGATCAACTATGGCTACACCTTC. The encoded protein is CASSYGQGINYGYTF.

This clonotype has just a few counts. The chain employs TRBV6-5 and TRBJ2-2; D not resolved. The CDR3 covers 14 residues. Germline-derived CDR1 and CDR2 are MNHEY and SVGAGI. The ends were cut back, 0 bases at V and 6 bases at J, with 8 bases in the middle. The CDR3 loop reads CASSYSVFAGELFF. The CDR3 DNA is TGTGCCAGCAGTTACTCCGTTTTCGCCGGGGAGCTGTTTTTT.

V and J are TRBV10-3 and TRBJ1-5; D unclear. The ends were cut back, 2 bases at V and 7 bases at J, with 9 bases in the middle. The length of the CDR3 is 13 residues. Looked up from germline, CDR1 is ENHRY and CDR2 is SYGVKD. The CDR3 sequence is CAISEAENQPQHF. The CDR3 nucleotides are TGTGCCATCAGTGAGGCTGAAAACCAGCCCCAGCATTTT.

The rearrangement joins TRBV7-2 to TRBJ2-1, with TRBD2 matching 10 bases. Germline CDR1 and CDR2: SGHTA and FQGNSA. V shed 5 bases, J shed 5 bases, and the junction held 6 bases outside the gene matches. This CDR3 is 15 amino acids long. The CDR3 nucleotides are TGTGCCAGCAGCCGAACTAGCGGGACCAACAATGAGCAGTTCTTC. Translating gives CASSRTSGTNNEQFF.

This clonotype was picked up many times. For the CDR3, the DNA is TGTGCCAGCAGCCCCACGGAGGGGATCTATGGCTACACCTTC. Translating gives CASSPTEGIYGYTF. This chain links TRBV4-2 with TRBJ1-2, with D possibly matching TRBD1 (5 bases). This CDR3 is 14 amino acids long. Germline assignment: CDR1 LGHNA and CDR2 YNFKEQ. The V and J ends lost 4 bases and 4 bases respectively, with 13 bases between them.

In this sample, this clonotype turned up many times. The genes are TRBV4-2 and TRBJ2-7, with 7 bases lining up with TRBD2. The junction had 10 bases not matched to a gene; V was cut back by 0 bases and J by 5 bases. This CDR3 region has 16 residues. The V gene's germline CDR1 is LGHNA and CDR2 YNFKEQ. The CDR3 DNA sequence: TGTGCCAGCAGCCAAGAGACCTCCGGGACTACCAACGAGCAGTACTTC. It encodes CASSQETSGTTNEQYF.

The CDR3 DNA reads TGTGCCAGCAGTTTAGGCCTTAGCGGCCACGAGCAGTACTTC. This codes for CASSLGLSGHEQYF. The chain joins TRBV27 to TRBJ2-7; perhaps TRBD2 as D (6 bases). V lost 2 bases and J lost 5, with 13 bases in between. The length of the CDR3 is 14 residues. Germline CDR1 reads MNHEY; CDR2 reads SMNVEV (reference sequence).